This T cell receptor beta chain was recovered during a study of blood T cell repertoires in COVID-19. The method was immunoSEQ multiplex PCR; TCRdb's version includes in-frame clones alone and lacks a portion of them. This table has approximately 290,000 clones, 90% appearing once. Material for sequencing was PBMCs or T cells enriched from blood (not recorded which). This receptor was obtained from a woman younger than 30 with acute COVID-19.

CDR3 loop: CASSRGITARAFF. CDR3 coding DNA: TGTGCCAGCAGCCGGGGGATAACGGCACGGGCTTTCTTT. The chain employs TRBV11-2 and TRBJ1-1; D might be TRBD1 (5 bases). Per germline, CDR1 SGHAT and CDR2 FQNNGV. The CDR3 has 13 residues. Trimming left V 5 bases short and J 11 bases short, with 18 bases between.